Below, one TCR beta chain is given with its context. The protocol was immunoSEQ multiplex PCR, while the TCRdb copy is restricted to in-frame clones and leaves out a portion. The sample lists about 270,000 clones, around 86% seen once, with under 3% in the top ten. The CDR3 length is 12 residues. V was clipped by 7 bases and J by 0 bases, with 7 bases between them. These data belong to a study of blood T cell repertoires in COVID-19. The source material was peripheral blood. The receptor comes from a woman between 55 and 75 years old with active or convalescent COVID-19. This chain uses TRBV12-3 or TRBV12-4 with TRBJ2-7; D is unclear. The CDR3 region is CASMPDSYEQYF. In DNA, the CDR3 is TGTGCCAGCATGCCAGACTCCTACGAGCAGTACTTC.